Shown below are 26 T cell receptor beta chains from a single sample sequenced in a study of T cell repertoires in cytomegalovirus infection. What these receptors recognize is not known. Each CDR3 protein is one row after TCRdb ran MiXCR on the reads. The repertoire holds fewer than 1,000,000 distinct CDR3 sequences, with roughly 30% as singletons. The sequencing here drew on cultured CD8+ T cells from PBMCs, taken from culture after CMV antigen stimulation. These receptors were obtained from a human donor in good health (CMV status not recorded). Some clones in this sample may be carry-over from other donors' samples.

V usage is TRBV7-6 and J usage is TRBJ2-1; 11 nucleotides agree with TRBD2. Germline loops: CDR1 SGHVS, CDR2 FNYEAQ. The CDR3 is 18 amino acids. V lost 5 bases to trimming and J lost 0 bases; unmatched junction nucleotides: 9. CDR3 protein: CASSPLAGGRSSYNEQFF. CDR3 sequence (DNA): TGTGCCAGCAGCCCCCTAGCGGGGGGTCGGAGCTCCTACAATGAGCAGTTCTTC.

The chain employs TRBV2 and TRBJ1-1; possible D gene TRBD1, 5 bases. Germline V gives CDR1 SNHLY, CDR2 FYNNEI. The CDR3 is 11 amino acids. V was pared by 11 bases and J by 6 bases, with 13 bases between. CDR3 loop: CALREGPEAFF. CDR3 nucleotide sequence: TGTGCCCTTCGAGAGGGGCCTGAAGCTTTCTTT.

This clonotype turned up a few times. The V call is TRBV19, the J call TRBJ2-7, with TRBD2 identical over 7 bases. V was pared by 6 bases and J by 3 bases, with 5 bases of the junction left unmatched. CDR3 size: 13 residues. Looked up from germline, CDR1 is LNHDA and CDR2 is SQIVND (reference sequence). The CDR3 protein is CASSWTRNYEQYF. The CDR3 DNA reads as TGTGCCAGTAGCTGGACTAGGAACTACGAGCAGTACTTC.

This clonotype was picked up a small number of times. The chain links TRBV6-1 to TRBJ1-2, with TRBD1 identical over 7 bases. J gave up 2 bases and V 1 base, and 7 bases lay outside the gene matches. This CDR3 spans 16 amino acids. Looked up from germline, CDR1 is MNHNS and CDR2 is SASEGT. CDR3 loop: CASSEDTRDSNYGYTF. Written as DNA, the CDR3 is TGTGCCAGCAGTGAAGATACACGGGACAGCAACTATGGCTACACCTTC.

This clonotype was observed a few times. V is TRBV7-9 and J is TRBJ1-2; TRBD1 agrees at 8 bases. Germline V gene lookup returns CDR1 SEHNR and CDR2 FQNEAQ (reference sequence). Trimming removed 7 bases from V and 0 bases from J; junction bases left unmatched: 10. This CDR3 has 16 residues. CDR3 loop: CASTEGQVIANYGYTF. CDR3 DNA sequence: TGTGCCAGCACCGAGGGACAGGTTATAGCTAACTATGGCTACACCTTC.

In this sample, this clonotype turned up a few times. The V gene is TRBV4-1, the J gene TRBJ2-7; TRBD1 matches at 12 bases. Germline V gene lookup returns CDR1 MGHRA and CDR2 YSYEKL. V gave up 3 bases and J gave up 7 bases; unmatched junction bases: 7. The CDR3 length is 15 residues. The CDR3 sequence is CASSHGGQGAREQYF. In DNA form, the CDR3 reads TGCGCCAGCAGCCATGGGGGACAGGGGGCGAGAGAGCAGTACTTC.

The chain combines TRBV27 with TRBJ2-7; no definite D call. Trimming took 7 bases from V and 3 from J, leaving 16 bases between them. CDR3 length equals 14 residues. CDR1 MNHEY and CDR2 SMNVEV come from the germline V gene (reference sequence). The CDR3 coding sequence is TGTGCCAGCACTTCTAAACCCCTAATCTACGAGCAGTACTTC. Protein: CASTSKPLIYEQYF.

The rearrangement joins TRBV12-5 to TRBJ2-1; no clear D gene. Per the germline V gene, CDR1 is LGHNT and CDR2 is FRNRAP. V was pared by 5 bases and J by 2 bases, with 13 bases between. The CDR3 sequence is 15 residues long. CDR3 DNA: TGTGCTAGTGGTACCGGGCCCCGGGCCTACAATGAGCAGTTCTTC. It translates to CASGTGPRAYNEQFF.

This clonotype was detected many times. The rearrangement links TRBV7-6 to TRBJ1-4; TRBD1 matches at 7 bases. Germline assignment: CDR1 SGHVS and CDR2 FNYEAQ. There are 13 residues in the CDR3. With V trimmed by 8 bases and J by 6 bases, 6 bases remained unmatched. CDR3 in DNA: TGTGCCAGCTGCCCCGGGACAGATGAAAAACTGTTTTTT. Its protein is CASCPGTDEKLFF.

The chain links TRBV10-3 to TRBJ2-5; D is possibly TRBD1 (6 bases). Germline V gives CDR1 ENHRY, CDR2 SYGVKD. The CDR3 is 14 amino acids. Trimming shortened V by 3 bases and J by 2 bases, and 10 bases separated the two germline ends. CDR3 residues: CAISDWTVQETQYF. DNA of the CDR3: TGTGCCATCAGTGATTGGACAGTTCAAGAGACCCAGTACTTC.

The J gene is TRBJ2-7, the V gene TRBV5-4; TRBD1 aligns across 10 bases. The CDR3 length is 15 residues. The junction had 9 bases not matched to a gene; V was cut back by 4 bases and J by 5 bases. Germline assignment: CDR1 SGHNT and CDR2 YYREEE (reference sequence). The DNA of the CDR3 is TGTGCCAGCAGCCAAAATCCGGGACAGGGGCACGAGCAGTACTTC. Translated: CASSQNPGQGHEQYF.

Only a few counts were recorded for this clonotype. The chain joins TRBV6-5 to TRBJ2-3; D not certain. Germline CDR1 reads MNHEY; CDR2 reads SVGAGI. CDR3 length: 15 amino acids. Trimming shortened V by 0 bases and J by 5 bases, and 12 bases separated the two germline ends. The CDR3 reads CASSYSKYIVDTQYF. In nucleotides, the CDR3 is TGTGCCAGCAGTTACTCGAAGTACATTGTAGATACGCAGTATTTT.

This clonotype turned up a few times. The gene calls are TRBV5-1 and TRBJ2-3, with a possible D match to TRBD2 (6 bases). The germline V gene has CDR1 SGHRS and CDR2 YFSETQ. Trimming pared 4 bases from V and 3 bases from J, leaving 24 bases between. The CDR3 spans 18 residues. The CDR3 DNA is TGCGCCAGCAGCCTTCGGGCAGAAAGAGGAGGGAGGACAGATACGCAGTATTTT. Translation gives CASSLRAERGGRTDTQYF.

Many counts were recorded for this clonotype. V is TRBV7-8 and J is TRBJ2-5; D remains ambiguous. The germline V gene has CDR1 SGHVS and CDR2 FQNEAQ. Trimming took 5 bases from V and 5 from J, leaving 12 bases between them. The CDR3 sequence is 13 residues long. The CDR3 spells CASSPDLRETQYF. The DNA of the CDR3 is TGTGCCAGCAGCCCGGACCTCCGGGAGACCCAGTACTTC.

At least ten counts were recorded for this clonotype. CDR3 protein: CASGLSGVHTDTQYF. CDR3 nucleotides: TGTGCTAGTGGTTTGTCAGGAGTACACACAGATACGCAGTATTTT. The gene calls are TRBV12-5 and TRBJ2-3; D is unclear. The CDR3 totals 15 residues. Per the germline V gene, CDR1 is LGHNT and CDR2 is FRNRAP. The V end was cut by 2 bases, the J end by 2 bases, with 11 bases between. Full variable domain (remainder filled in from reference TRBV12-5 and TRBJ2-3): DARVTQTPRHKVTEMGQEVTMRCQPILGHNTVFWYRQTMMQGLELLAYFRNRAPLDDSGMPKDRFSAEMPDATLATLKIQPSEPRDSAVYFCASGLSGVHTDTQYFGPGTRLTVL.

CDR3 sequence reads: CASSLDRGGGNEQFF. CDR3 sequence (DNA): TGTGCCAGCAGCTTGGATAGGGGCGGGGGGAATGAGCAGTTCTTC. V gene TRBV5-5 combines with J gene TRBJ2-1; 8 bases line up with TRBD2. This CDR3 has 15 amino acids. J lost 7 bases, V lost 0 bases, and 6 bases had no gene match. Germline-derived CDR1 and CDR2 are SGHKS and YYEKEE (reference sequence). The full variable domain, rest sourced from reference TRBV5-5 and TRBJ2-1, is DAGVTQSPTHLIKTRGQQVTLRCSPISGHKSVSWYQQVLGQGPQFIFQYYEKEERGRGNFPDRFSARQFPNYSSELNVNALLLGDSALYLCASSLDRGGGNEQFFGPGTRLTVL.

This clonotype was observed a handful of times. This rearrangement joins TRBV6-1 to TRBJ1-1; D unclear. The CDR3 covers 14 residues. CDR1 is MNHNS and CDR2 is SASEGT in the germline V gene. The V gene lost 2 bases and the J gene lost 10 bases, with 17 bases spanning the gap. The CDR3 nucleotides are TGTGCCAGCAGTGAACACCGGTCCCCTATCGGAGCTTTCTTT. It encodes CASSEHRSPIGAFF.

As for this clonotype: It may be a read error: a sequence one base away is much more abundant. The chain has TRBV7-2 and TRBJ1-2, with no clear D. Germline CDR1 is SGHTA and CDR2 is FQGNSA. This CDR3 is 14 amino acids long. This CDR3 is CASSPGGSSYDYTF. CDR3 nucleotide sequence: TGTGCCAGCAGCCCAGGTGGCTCAAGCTATGACTACACCTTC.

The rearrangement links TRBV28 to TRBJ2-1; no firm D call. Trimming shortened V by 3 bases and J by 9 bases, and 15 bases separated the two germline ends. The CDR3 covers 14 residues. Per the germline V gene, CDR1 is MDHEN and CDR2 is SYDVKM. The CDR3 DNA sequence: TGTGCCAGCAGTTTGTTCGGCCAGTTGGTTGAGCAGTTCTTC. Translation gives CASSLFGQLVEQFF.

The chain has TRBV5-1 and TRBJ2-5; 7 nucleotides match TRBD1. CDR3 size: 16 residues. J was trimmed by 2 bases and V by 4 bases; bases with no gene match: 11. CDR1 is SGHRS, CDR2 YFSETQ, per germline. The CDR3 DNA sequence: TGCGCCAGCAGCCTGCGACAGGGAAAGGGTCAAGAGACCCAGTACTTC. Residues: CASSLRQGKGQETQYF.

V usage is TRBV12-3 or TRBV12-4 and J usage is TRBJ1-2; D is unclear. Between the trimmed V and J ends, which lost 6 bases and 10 bases, there was a span of 18 bases. The CDR3 covers 13 residues. The chain's CDR3 is CASSIGHGEDYTF. CDR3 nucleotides: TGTGCCAGCAGCATCGGCCATGGGGAGGACTACACCTTC.

V and J are TRBV25-1 and TRBJ1-6, with 9 bases lining up with TRBD1. Germline trimming cut 5 bases from V and 7 bases from J; bases unmatched to any gene: 9. Germline CDR1 reads MGHDK; CDR2 reads SYGVNS. The CDR3 is 16 residues long. The CDR3 DNA reads as TGTGCCAGCAGTAGCCTACAGGGGGCCAGGAATTCACCCCTCCACTTT. It encodes CASSSLQGARNSPLHF. The whole variable domain, remainder taken from reference TRBV25-1 and TRBJ1-6, is EADIYQTPRYLVIGTGKKITLECSQTMGHDKMYWYQQDPGMELHLIHYSYGVNSTEKGDLSSESTVSRIRTEHFPLTLESARPSHTSQYLCASSSLQGARNSPLHFGNGTRLTVT.

As concerns this clonotype: It may be a read error: a sequence one base away is much more abundant. The V and J genes are TRBV12-3 or TRBV12-4 and TRBJ1-5, with no clear D. The CDR3 covers 11 residues. CDR3 DNA sequence: TGTGCCAACAGTTTAGGTCAGCCCCAGCATTTT. Residues: CANSLGQPQHF.

In the case of this clonotype: Given a much more abundant clone one base away, this may be a read error. This chain uses TRBV7-6 with TRBJ1-5; 10 nucleotides line up with TRBD1. This CDR3 is 17 amino acids long. Germline V gene sequence: CDR1 SGHVS, CDR2 FNYEAQ. CDR3 region: CASSSGQGTYSNQPRHF. CDR3 nucleotide sequence: TGTGCCAGCAGCTCGGGACAGGGGACTTATAGCAATCAGCCCCGGCATTTT.

This clonotype has a single count. The chain joins TRBV29-1 to TRBJ2-2; 7 nucleotides line up with TRBD2. Germline V lookup: CDR1 SQVTM, CDR2 ANQGSEA. With 6 bases clipped from V and 6 bases from J, the junction kept 4 bases outside the gene matches. The CDR3 runs to 12 residues. The CDR3 region has the DNA TGCAGCGTGTCCGGGGGGTCCGGGGAGCTGTTTTTT. Translating it yields CSVSGGSGELFF.

J is TRBJ1-6 and V is TRBV7-4; TRBD1 aligns across 8 bases. CDR3 length equals 14 residues. The ends lost 7 bases at V and 5 bases at J; junction bases unmatched: 4. CDR1 SGHVT and CDR2 SQSDAQ come from the germline V gene. DNA for the CDR3: TGTGCCAGCAACTGGACAGGGAATAATTCACCCCTCCACTTT. Its protein is CASNWTGNNSPLHF.